One sample yielded the 27 T cell receptor beta chains listed below, sequenced in a study of T cells after yellow fever vaccination. TCRdb reprocessed the 5' RACE reads with MiXCR, giving one entry per CDR3 protein. The data show 150,000 to 200,000 distinct CDR3 sequences, approximately 6.2% seen once. The sample in question was CD4+ T cells sorted from PBMCs, obtained on the day of the first yellow fever vaccination. These TCRs come from a young man who received the YFV17D yellow fever vaccine.

This sequence joins TRBV20-1 and TRBJ2-3, with 7 bases identical to TRBD2. Germline V gives CDR1 DFQATT, CDR2 SNEGSKA (reference sequence). The junction had 6 bases not matched to a gene; V was cut back by 3 bases and J by 0 bases. This CDR3 region has 15 residues. The CDR3: CSARAGRGSTDTQYF. CDR3 coding DNA: TGCAGTGCTAGGGCGGGGCGGGGGAGCACAGATACGCAGTATTTT.

This chain links TRBV5-1 with TRBJ2-1; D assignment may be TRBD1 or TRBD2 (5 bases each). The V gene lost 4 bases and the J gene lost 5 bases, with 13 bases spanning the gap. CDR1 SGHRS and CDR2 YFSETQ come from the germline V gene. This CDR3 contains 14 residues. The DNA of the CDR3 is TGCGCCAGCAGCCCTATGGGGCGGGACAATGAGCAGTTCTTC. It is translated as CASSPMGRDNEQFF. Supplemented by reference TRBV5-1 and TRBJ2-1, the full variable domain reads KAGVTQTPRYLIKTRGQQVTLSCSPISGHRSVSWYQQTPGQGLQFLFEYFSETQRNKGNFPGRFSGRQFSNSRSEMNVSTLELGDSALYLCASSPMGRDNEQFFGPGTRLTVL.

In this sample, this clonotype turned up a few times. The chain links TRBV27 to TRBJ2-1; D is possibly TRBD2 (6 bases). Germline V gene data show CDR1 as MNHEY and CDR2 as SMNVEV (reference sequence). Trimming stripped 5 bases from V and 4 bases from J, with 15 bases between. CDR3 length: 15 amino acids. CDR3 DNA: TGTGCCAGCAGTAGGGGACTCCTGGGGTACAATGAGCAGTTCTTC. Translated: CASSRGLLGYNEQFF.

This clonotype has only a few counts. This chain uses TRBV5-1 with TRBJ1-1; D unclear. Germline V CDR1 and CDR2: SGHRS, YFSETQ. The CDR3 is made up of 15 amino acids. V lost 1 base and J lost 1, with 11 bases in between. The CDR3 region is CASSLIPDGNTEAFF. The CDR3 nucleotides are TGCGCCAGCAGCTTGATCCCCGACGGGAACACTGAAGCTTTCTTT.

This clonotype showed up many times. V and J are TRBV5-1 and TRBJ2-1; D possibly corresponds to TRBD1 (5 bases). The V end was cut by 0 bases, the J end by 4 bases, with 11 bases between. The length of the CDR3 is 15 residues. The germline CDR1 and CDR2 sequences are SGHRS and YFSETQ. The CDR3 protein is CASSLEGRAYNEQFF. The CDR3, as DNA: TGCGCCAGCAGCTTGGAGGGGCGAGCTTACAATGAGCAGTTCTTC.

The rearrangement links TRBV19 to TRBJ2-7, with a weak D call TRBD2 (5 bases). V dropped 5 bases and J dropped 3 bases, with 14 bases sitting between them. This CDR3 region has 14 residues. CDR1 and CDR2 (germline): LNHDA, SQIVND (reference sequence). CDR3 protein: CASSPREGNYEQYF. The DNA for the CDR3 is TGTGCCAGTAGTCCCCGGGAAGGGAACTACGAGCAGTACTTC. The full variable domain, in which reference TRBV19 and TRBJ2-7 provide the parts outside the CDR3, is DGGITQSPKYLFRKEGQNVTLSCEQNLNHDAMYWYRQDPGQGLRLIYYSQIVNDFQKGDIAEGYSVSREKKESFPLTVTSAQKNPTAFYLCASSPREGNYEQYFGPGTRLTVT.

This clonotype was observed many times. The rearrangement links TRBV5-1 to TRBJ2-2; perhaps TRBD1 as D (6 bases). Germline V gene sequence: CDR1 SGHRS, CDR2 YFSETQ. The CDR3 spans 15 residues. The V and J ends lost 4 bases and 6 bases respectively, with 16 bases between them. The CDR3 here is CASSPAAGVPGELFF. CDR3 DNA sequence: TGCGCCAGCAGCCCGGCGGCAGGGGTGCCCGGGGAGCTGTTTTTT.

Points on this clonotype: A much bigger clone sits one base away, suggesting this may be a read error. This chain links TRBV20-1 with TRBJ2-2; the D is unclear. The CDR3 has 13 amino acids. Germline V lookup: CDR1 DFQATT, CDR2 SNEGSKA (reference sequence). Here the CDR3 DNA reads TGCAGTGCCGCCCTCAGGAACACCAGGGAGCTGTTTTTT. The encoded protein is CSAALRNTRELFF.

In this sample, this clonotype turned up a few times. The chain is built from TRBV11-2 and TRBJ2-2, with D possibly called TRBD1 or TRBD2 (5 bases each). CDR1 is SGHAT, CDR2 FQNNGV, per germline. Trimming pared 5 bases from V and 7 bases from J, leaving 14 bases between. The CDR3 totals 14 residues. In nucleotides, the CDR3 is TGTGCCAGCAGCCACCTGAGGGGCAGCGGGGAGCTGTTTTTT. This codes for CASSHLRGSGELFF.

The chain has TRBV7-2 and TRBJ2-7; D might be TRBD2 (5 bases). Germline loops: CDR1 SGHTA, CDR2 FQGNSA. The CDR3 is 13 residues long. Trimming pared 2 bases from V and 4 bases from J, leaving 9 bases between. CDR3 nucleotide sequence: TGTGCCAGCAGCTTAAGCGGTCGGTACGAGCAGTACGTC. Protein: CASSLSGRYEQYV.

J is TRBJ2-2 and V is TRBV29-1; 15 positions match TRBD2. V lost 4 bases and J lost 0; bases outside the gene matches: 9. Germline V CDR1 and CDR2: SQVTM, ANQGSEA. This CDR3 is 19 amino acids long. For the CDR3, the DNA is TGCAGCGTTGTAATTTGGGGACTAGCGGGGGGAACGAACACCGGGGAGCTGTTTTTT. This encodes CSVVIWGLAGGTNTGELFF.

This clonotype has at least ten counts. The V and J genes are TRBV5-1 and TRBJ2-1; D perhaps matches TRBD2 (6 bases). The V end lost 5 bases, the J end lost 0 bases, and 15 bases lay between the germline ends. Germline V lookup: CDR1 SGHRS, CDR2 YFSETQ. The CDR3 spans 16 residues. This chain's CDR3 is CASSRDGRSSYNEQFF. Here the CDR3 DNA reads TGCGCCAGCAGTCGTGACGGGAGAAGCTCCTACAATGAGCAGTTCTTC.

The sample holds many counts of this clonotype. The chain is built from TRBV20-1 and TRBJ2-5; D not resolved. Trimming removed 5 bases from V and 7 bases from J, with 17 bases in between. This CDR3 is 13 amino acids long. CDR1 and CDR2 (germline): DFQATT, SNEGSKA (reference sequence). CDR3 sequence (DNA): TGCAGTGCTTTCCCGGGCCCCACCTGGACCCAGTACTTC. Encoded protein: CSAFPGPTWTQYF.

This clonotype was counted many times. The J gene is TRBJ2-1, the V gene TRBV10-3; D might be TRBD1 or TRBD2, each matching 5 bases. CDR1 ENHRY and CDR2 SYGVKD come from the germline V gene. The germline V and J ends were trimmed by 4 bases and 2 bases, with 12 bases remaining between them. The length of the CDR3 is 15 residues. DNA of the CDR3: TGTGCCATCAGTGCCGGGACCGAAGCCTACAATGAGCAGTTCTTC. Encoded protein: CAISAGTEAYNEQFF.

This clonotype was recorded at least ten times. CDR3 loop: CASSQAGSGSDTQYF. The CDR3 DNA is TGCGCCAGCAGCCAAGCGGGGTCGGGGTCAGATACGCAGTATTTT. The V gene is TRBV4-3, the J gene TRBJ2-3, with D perhaps matching TRBD2 (5 bases). Trimming removed 1 base from V and 4 bases from J, with 12 bases in between. The CDR3 consists of 15 residues. In germline, CDR1 is LGHNA, CDR2 YSLEER.

Comment on this clonotype: At one of its ends the junction is not consistent with the germline gene, which may arise from a read error. The chain has TRBV11-1 and TRBJ1-3; 10 bases fit TRBD1. CDR1 is SGHAT, CDR2 FQDESV, per germline (reference sequence). CDR3 length equals 19 residues. The CDR3 nucleotides read TGTGCCAGCAGCTTGGGGTCGGCGGGACAGGGGATGTCTGGAAACACCATGTATTTT. As protein: CASSLGSAGQGMSGNTMYF. Complete variable domain (other parts from reference TRBV11-1 and TRBJ1-3): EAEVAQSPRYKITEKSQAVAFWCDPISGHATLYWYRQILGQGPELLVQFQDESVVDDSQLPKDRFSAERLKGVDSTLKIQPAELGDSAMYLCASSLGSAGQGMSGNTMYFGEGSWLTVV.

This clonotype was observed many times. The chain carries TRBV7-9 and TRBJ2-4; TRBD2 agrees at 7 bases. This CDR3 has 15 residues. Germline-derived CDR1 and CDR2 are SEHNR and FQNEAQ (reference sequence). J lost 1 base, V lost 5 bases, and 5 bases had no gene match. The CDR3 reads CASSPGRKAKNIQYF. The DNA for the CDR3 is TGTGCCAGCAGCCCCGGGAGGAAGGCCAAAAACATTCAGTACTTC.

This clonotype showed up many times. The chain carries TRBV20-1 and TRBJ2-2, with TRBD1 identical over 9 bases. This CDR3 region has 14 residues. V was pared by 6 bases and J by 2 bases, with 4 bases of the junction left unmatched. From germline, CDR1 is DFQATT and CDR2 SNEGSKA (reference sequence). Here the CDR3 reads CSAPDRGNTGELFF. In DNA form, the CDR3 reads TGCAGTGCCCCGGACAGGGGTAACACCGGGGAGCTGTTTTTT.

This clonotype appeared many times. The rearrangement uses TRBV20-1 and TRBJ2-1, with 9 bases identical to TRBD2. Germline CDR1 and CDR2: DFQATT and SNEGSKA (reference sequence). CDR3 length: 16 residues. V lost 4 bases and J lost 0; bases outside the gene matches: 7. CDR3 in amino acids: CSAIRGLASSYNEQFF. The CDR3 DNA is TGCAGTGCTATCAGGGGACTAGCCTCCTCCTACAATGAGCAGTTCTTC.

This clonotype was picked up many times. The rearrangement links TRBV4-2 to TRBJ2-6; the D is unclear. The V gene lost 3 bases and the J gene lost 0 bases, with 18 bases spanning the gap. CDR3 length equals 19 residues. Germline values: CDR1 LGHNA, CDR2 YNFKEQ. The CDR3 reads CASSQARPGRASGANVLTF. The CDR3 DNA follows: TGTGCCAGCAGCCAGGCTAGACCTGGTCGGGCCTCTGGGGCCAACGTCCTGACTTTC.

This chain links TRBV5-1 with TRBJ1-2; weak D call: TRBD1 (6 bases). Trimming pared 4 bases from V and 8 bases from J, leaving 15 bases between. CDR3 length: 13 residues. Germline values: CDR1 SGHRS, CDR2 YFSETQ. The CDR3 loop reads CASSITGSLGYTF. The CDR3 DNA follows: TGCGCCAGCAGCATAACAGGGTCCCTGGGCTACACCTTC.

This clonotype was seen only a few times. The rearrangement links TRBV7-9 to TRBJ2-7, with D perhaps matching TRBD1 or TRBD2 (5 bases each). The CDR3 is 15 amino acids. CDR1 is SEHNR and CDR2 is FQNEAQ in the germline V gene (reference sequence). The V end was cut by 5 bases, the J end by 4 bases, with 18 bases between. DNA of the CDR3: TGTGCCAGCAGCCACGGGACGAGGGTCGTATACGAGCAGTACTTC. Translation gives CASSHGTRVVYEQYF.

The chain has TRBV27 and TRBJ2-7; weak D call: TRBD2 (6 bases). This CDR3 spans 16 amino acids. Germline CDR1 MNHEY, CDR2 SMNVEV (reference sequence). Trimming took off 5 bases at V and 6 bases at J, with 23 bases between the two ends. CDR3 DNA: TGTGCCAGCAGTACTAGCCGGGACGGATCTCCGGGCGAGCAGTACGTC. It is translated as CASSTSRDGSPGEQYV.

This clonotype was observed many times. This chain's CDR3 is CASSSIGTGYNEQFF. Written as DNA, the CDR3 is TGCGCCAGCAGCTCGATCGGGACAGGGTACAATGAGCAGTTCTTC. The chain has TRBV5-1 and TRBJ2-1; 9 nucleotides align to TRBD1. The V and J ends lost 3 bases and 4 bases, in that order; junction bases with no gene match: 5. The germline CDR1 and CDR2 sequences are SGHRS and YFSETQ. The CDR3 is 15 amino acids.

This clonotype was observed at least ten times. The chain has TRBV7-2 and TRBJ2-3; 8 nucleotides agree with TRBD1. The CDR3 sequence is 14 residues long. Germline lookup yields CDR1 SGHTA and CDR2 FQGNSA. Germline trimming cut 6 bases from V and 1 base from J; bases unmatched to any gene: 3. As DNA, the CDR3 is TGTGCCAGCAGAGACAGGGGTGGCACAGATACGCAGTATTTT. This sequence encodes CASRDRGGTDTQYF.

This clonotype has at least ten counts. The rearrangement links TRBV5-1 to TRBJ2-3, with D unresolved. Germline values: CDR1 SGHRS, CDR2 YFSETQ. Trimming took off 1 base at V and 3 bases at J, with 9 bases between the two ends. The CDR3 contains 14 residues. The CDR3 loop reads CASSLSGRTDTQYF. The CDR3, as DNA: TGCGCCAGCAGCTTGTCGGGCCGGACAGATACGCAGTATTTT.

The chain has TRBV24-1 and TRBJ1-2, with unresolved D. The CDR3 is made up of 11 amino acids. V was pared by 2 bases and J by 11 bases, with 8 bases between. Looked up from germline, CDR1 is KGHDR and CDR2 is SFDVKD. This CDR3 reads CATSDSSWYTF. The CDR3 region has the DNA TGTGCCACCAGTGATTCCTCGTGGTACACCTTC.